The next 28 T cell receptor beta chains were all read from a single sample in a study of T cell responses to AZD1222 COVID-19 vaccine. Measured with immunoSEQ multiplex PCR; TCRdb has only the in-frame clones, and not every one. The sample shows some 130,000 clones, under 95% of them seen only once. The specimen was peripheral blood, collected on day 0 of AZD1222 vaccination. These receptor sequences come from an adult in good health.

The chain joins TRBV28 to TRBJ1-1, with D possibly TRBD1 on 6 matching bases. Trimming shortened V by 5 bases and J by 1 base, and 8 bases separated the two germline ends. Per the germline V gene, CDR1 is MDHEN and CDR2 is SYDVKM. This CDR3 is 13 amino acids long. The CDR3 loop is CASSRRGNTEAFF. CDR3 nucleotides: TGTGCCAGCAGTCGCAGGGGGAACACTGAAGCTTTCTTT.

The chain is built from TRBV15 and TRBJ1-1; D is undetermined. V lost 4 bases, J lost 3 bases, and 9 bases lay in between. This CDR3 has 13 amino acids. Germline CDR1 LNHNV, CDR2 YYDKDF (reference sequence). The CDR3 coding sequence is TGTGCCACCAGCACCCTACCCGACACTGAAGCTTTCTTT. Its translation: CATSTLPDTEAFF.

The CDR3 DNA is TGTGCCAGCAGCCCCTACGGGGCGGGACAGCTGCTCTATGGCTACACCTTC. Protein: CASSPYGAGQLLYGYTF. This rearrangement joins TRBV7-9 to TRBJ1-2, with 7 bases identical to TRBD1. Germline assignment: CDR1 SEHNR and CDR2 FQNEAQ (reference sequence). The length of the CDR3 is 17 residues. The ends lost 5 bases at V and 4 bases at J; junction bases unmatched: 16. The full variable domain, with the rest looked up from reference TRBV7-9 and TRBJ1-2, is DTGVSQNPRHKITKRGQNVTFRCDPISEHNRLYWYRQTLGQGPEFLTYFQNEAQLEKSRLLSDRFSAERPKGSFSTLEIQRTEQGDSAMYLCASSPYGAGQLLYGYTFGSGTRLTVV.

CDR3 residues: CASSSGTGQNTEAFF. CDR3 bases: TGTGCCAGTAGTTCTGGGACAGGCCAAAACACTGAAGCTTTCTTT. V usage is TRBV19 and J usage is TRBJ1-1; TRBD1 agrees at 8 bases. Germline CDR1 LNHDA, CDR2 SQIVND (reference sequence). J was trimmed by 2 bases and V by 5 bases; bases with no gene match: 7. CDR3 length: 15 residues.

The V call is TRBV19, the J call TRBJ1-2; 7 bases align to TRBD1. Germline V lookup: CDR1 LNHDA, CDR2 SQIVND (reference sequence). Trimming at V came to 6 bases and at J to 4 bases, leaving 8 bases not matched to a gene. The CDR3 runs 14 residues. CDR3 region: CASRRDRRSYGYTF. The CDR3 DNA is TGTGCCAGTAGGAGGGACAGAAGAAGCTATGGCTACACCTTC.

The CDR3 here is CASSYGGGRAFF. CDR3 sequence (DNA): TGTGCCAGCAGTTACGGCGGAGGTAGGGCTTTCTTT. This rearrangement joins TRBV6-5 to TRBJ1-1; D remains ambiguous. Trimming took off 2 bases at V and 11 bases at J, with 12 bases between the two ends. From germline, CDR1 is MNHEY and CDR2 SVGAGI. The CDR3 totals 12 residues.

The chain recombines TRBV5-4 with TRBJ2-3; no firm D call. The CDR3 has 14 residues. CDR1 and CDR2 (germline): SGHNT, YYREEE (reference sequence). V shed 0 bases and J shed 2 bases, with 7 bases lying between them. DNA of the CDR3: TGTGCCAGCAGCTTGGCGACGGACACAGATACGCAGTATTTT. Residues: CASSLATDTDTQYF.

This clone occurred once. The chain has TRBV11-2 and TRBJ2-2; 7 bases agree with TRBD2. This CDR3 is 15 amino acids long. CDR1 and CDR2 from the germline V gene are SGHAT and FQNNGV. V lost 0 bases to trimming and J lost 6 bases; unmatched junction nucleotides: 4. This CDR3 is CASSLEGAGPGELFF. Here the CDR3 DNA reads TGTGCCAGCAGCTTAGAAGGAGCGGGGCCCGGGGAGCTGTTTTTT.

In its sample, this clone was seen once. CDR3 protein: CASSYSVGLAGDEQFF. CDR3 coding DNA: TGTGCCAGCAGTTACTCGGTCGGACTAGCGGGAGATGAGCAGTTCTTC. The chain has TRBV6-5 and TRBJ2-1, with 13 bases fitting TRBD2. Unmatched junction bases numbered 4, after V lost 0 bases and J lost 8 bases. The CDR3 has 16 amino acids. Per germline, CDR1 MNHEY and CDR2 SVGAGI.

The chain joins TRBV7-6 to TRBJ2-3; D is unresolved. Germline assignment: CDR1 SGHVS and CDR2 FNYEAQ. The V end lost 4 bases, the J end lost 5 bases, and 4 bases lay between the germline ends. This CDR3 comprises 11 residues. This chain's CDR3 is CASSSEDTQYF. In DNA form, the CDR3 reads TGTGCCAGCAGCTCAGAAGATACGCAGTATTTT. The variable domain in full, completed from reference TRBV7-6 and TRBJ2-3, reads GAGVSQSPRYKVTKRGQDVALRCDPISGHVSLYWYRQALGQGPEFLTYFNYEAQQDKSGLPNDRFSAERPEGSISTLTIQRTEQRDSAMYRCASSSEDTQYFGPGTRLTVL.

The rearrangement uses TRBV2 and TRBJ2-3; the match to TRBD2 covers 9 bases. The length of the CDR3 is 16 residues. Trimming cost V 6 bases and J 4 bases; bases outside gene matches: 11. CDR1 is SNHLY and CDR2 is FYNNEI in the germline V gene. The CDR3: CASRDVGSGRSDTQYF. CDR3 nucleotide sequence: TGTGCCAGCAGGGATGTGGGTAGCGGGAGATCAGATACGCAGTATTTT.

The chain is built from TRBV24-1 and TRBJ1-2; D is unresolved. This CDR3 comprises 14 residues. The V gene lost 4 bases and the J gene lost 2 bases, with 10 bases spanning the gap. From germline, CDR1 is KGHDR and CDR2 SFDVKD. CDR3 region: CATSDPGRNYGYTF. The CDR3 DNA reads as TGTGCCACCAGTGACCCCGGACGGAACTATGGCTACACCTTC.

V gene TRBV5-1 combines with J gene TRBJ1-1; the D gene is possibly TRBD1 (5 bases). Deletions cut 1 base from V and 1 base from J, with 20 bases between. The germline CDR1 and CDR2 sequences are SGHRS and YFSETQ. The CDR3 is made up of 18 amino acids. The DNA of the CDR3 is TGCGCCAGCAGCTTGATGGGGCAGGGAGGTAGTAAGAACACTGAAGCTTTCTTT. Translated: CASSLMGQGGSKNTEAFF.

The V gene is TRBV2, the J gene TRBJ2-1; the D call may be TRBD1 or TRBD2 (5 bases each). Germline values: CDR1 SNHLY, CDR2 FYNNEI. V shed 2 bases and J shed 9 bases, with 17 bases lying between them. The CDR3 consists of 15 residues. The CDR3 protein is CASSEMVWGLGEQFF. CDR3 DNA: TGTGCCAGCAGTGAAATGGTATGGGGGTTGGGTGAGCAGTTCTTC.

The chain joins TRBV24-1 to TRBJ2-7; D is possibly TRBD1 (8 bases). Germline V CDR1 and CDR2: KGHDR, SFDVKD. This CDR3 has 16 amino acids. Trimming stripped 5 bases from V and 0 bases from J, with 16 bases between. CDR3 bases: TGTGCCACCAGTGGGGGGGGGACAGGCGTCTCCTACGAGCAGTACTTC. This gives the protein CATSGGGTGVSYEQYF.

The V call is TRBV15, the J call TRBJ2-1, with 12 nucleotides matching TRBD2. This CDR3 contains 15 residues. V lost 4 bases, J lost 6 bases, and 4 bases stayed unmatched. Looked up from germline, CDR1 is LNHNV and CDR2 is YYDKDF (reference sequence). CDR3 DNA: TGTGCCACCAGCACCCGACTAGCGGGAGCCAATGAGCAGTTCTTC. Translating it yields CATSTRLAGANEQFF.

This clone appeared a single time. The chain couples TRBV4-1 to TRBJ1-2; D is possibly TRBD1 (5 bases). The V end was cut by 3 bases, the J end by 8 bases, with 13 bases between. The V gene's germline CDR1 is MGHRA and CDR2 YSYEKL. The length of the CDR3 is 13 residues. Here the CDR3 DNA reads TGCGCCAGCAGCCAGTCAGGGCCTGAGGGCTACACCTTC. This sequence encodes CASSQSGPEGYTF.

J is TRBJ1-1 and V is TRBV28, with a weak D call TRBD1 (5 bases). Germline V gene data show CDR1 as MDHEN and CDR2 as SYDVKM. The length of the CDR3 is 16 residues. The V end lost 6 bases, the J end lost 5 bases, and 22 bases lay between the germline ends. The CDR3 bases are TGTGCCAGCAGATCTACCGGGGAATTGTGGGGGACTGAAGCTTTCTTT. Its translation: CASRSTGELWGTEAFF.

V is TRBV4-2 and J is TRBJ2-3; D is perhaps TRBD2 (6 bases). The CDR3 extends over 17 amino acids. The germline V gene has CDR1 LGHNA and CDR2 YNFKEQ. Trimming took off 1 base at V and 6 bases at J, with 20 bases between the two ends. The DNA of the CDR3 is TGTGCCAGCAGCCAAGGTCTTAGGAGACTAGGGTTGGATACGCAGTATTTT. It specifies CASSQGLRRLGLDTQYF.

This chain joins TRBV7-2 and TRBJ2-1, with 13 bases that match TRBD2. This CDR3 contains 18 residues. CDR1 and CDR2 from the germline V gene are SGHTA and FQGNSA. The V gene end was trimmed by 3 bases and the J gene end by 5 bases; junction bases not matched to a gene: 10. The CDR3 DNA reads as TGTGCCAGCAGCTTCTTCCAGATAACTAGCGGGAGGGACAATGAGCAGTTCTTC. Protein product: CASSFFQITSGRDNEQFF.

V usage is TRBV6-6 and J usage is TRBJ2-7, with 9 bases identical to TRBD2. The CDR3 sequence is 18 residues long. Looked up from germline, CDR1 is MNHNY and CDR2 is SVGAGI (reference sequence). After removal of 5 bases from V and 3 bases from J, the junction contained 17 bases not matched to a gene. Here the CDR3 reads CASSPLGVSSGAHYEQYF. The DNA for the CDR3 is TGTGCCAGCAGTCCACTCGGGGTGTCTAGCGGGGCCCACTACGAGCAGTACTTC.

This chain joins TRBV5-4 and TRBJ2-1, with no clear D. This CDR3 has 14 residues. Trimming left V 0 bases short and J 2 bases short, with 6 bases between. From germline, CDR1 is SGHNT and CDR2 YYREEE (reference sequence). The CDR3 reads CASSLGDTYNEQFF. As DNA, the CDR3 is TGTGCCAGCAGCTTGGGGGATACCTACAATGAGCAGTTCTTC.

The rearrangement uses TRBV7-9 and TRBJ2-1; TRBD1 or TRBD2 may be the D gene (6 bases each). The germline CDR1 and CDR2 sequences are SEHNR and FQNEAQ (reference sequence). Trimming stripped 5 bases from V and 14 bases from J, with 16 bases between. This CDR3 spans 12 amino acids. The CDR3, as DNA: TGTGCCAGCAGCGTAGGGGGGTCCGAGGAGTTCTTC. Its translation: CASSVGGSEEFF.

A single count supports this clone. Germline is not matched at one junction end, which may reflect a read error. The chain couples TRBV6-5 to TRBJ2-1, with 10 nucleotides matching TRBD1. The CDR3 contains 15 residues. The germline V gene encodes CDR1 MNHEY and CDR2 SVGAGI. The CDR3 DNA is TGTGCCAGCAGTTACTTGACAGGGGGCTACGATGAGCAGTTCTTC. Amino acid sequence: CASSYLTGGYDEQFF.

The chain recombines TRBV28 with TRBJ2-3; D not certain. Germline lookup yields CDR1 MDHEN and CDR2 SYDVKM. The V gene lost 6 bases and the J gene lost 2 bases, with 9 bases spanning the gap. The CDR3 is made up of 13 amino acids. The CDR3 protein is CASSRPNTDTQYF. In nucleotides, the CDR3 is TGTGCCAGCAGCCGCCCCAACACAGATACGCAGTATTTT.

The V and J genes are TRBV27 and TRBJ1-2; no clear D gene. In germline, CDR1 is MNHEY, CDR2 SMNVEV (reference sequence). Trimming took off 6 bases at V and 3 bases at J, with 14 bases between the two ends. The CDR3 consists of 14 residues. Here the CDR3 DNA reads TGTGCCAGCAGCCCTGAGGGAGTTCACTATGGCTACACCTTC. Protein product: CASSPEGVHYGYTF.

The chain couples TRBV10-1 to TRBJ2-7; D remains ambiguous. The CDR3 covers 16 residues. Germline values: CDR1 WNHNN, CDR2 SYGVQD (reference sequence). The V gene lost 7 bases and the J gene lost 0 bases, with 19 bases spanning the gap. The CDR3 spells CASTVRPARSSYEQYF. DNA for the CDR3: TGCGCCAGCACTGTCCGTCCTGCAAGGAGCTCCTACGAGCAGTACTTC.

The J gene is TRBJ2-1, the V gene TRBV21-1; whether TRBD2, the table's D call, matches the DNA was not checked. TRBV21-1 has pseudogene status. This CDR3 has 15 residues. CDR3 residues: CASSKVSGRDSEQFF. The CDR3 coding sequence is TGTGCCAGCAGCAAAGTTAGCGGGAGGGACAGTGAGCAGTTCTTC.